Listed here is a single T cell receptor (beta chain). Its specificity is unknown. Germline lookup yields CDR1 SNHLY and CDR2 FYNNEI. The CDR3 runs 15 residues. Trimming at V came to 6 bases and at J to 4 bases, leaving 3 bases not matched to a gene. With 60 Vbeta and 13 Jbeta primers, the PCR was carried out. Using immunoSEQ multiplex PCR, the repertoire was profiled, and TCRdb retains in-frame clones only, with some absent. The sample has approximately 180,000 clones; 77% are singletons. This sample stems from a study of cytomegalovirus exposure and HLA in healthy donors. The wider study: Among about 179 million T cells, an earlier analysis found 117 million unique TCR beta sequences. Study-level findings and limits: What was likely a sequencing artifact was a cluster of highly shared sequence variants. Per a later analysis, roughly 17,000 TCR beta sequences showed association with HLA alleles at 0.05 false discovery rate.

Though nominally healthy at sampling, donors likely had unrecorded immune exposures. The origin of this receptor is a woman aged 60-70 years in good health and CMV-seropositive. Sequenced sample: PBMCs. This chain connects TRBV2 to TRBJ2-3; 14 positions match TRBD2. The CDR3 DNA follows: TGTGCCAGCAGCCCGACTAGCGGGGGGGCAGATACGCAGTATTTT. It translates to CASSPTSGGADTQYF.